This T cell receptor (beta chain) derives from a study of human T cells and chemical hapten exposure. At the level of the study: Researchers reported sensitizing an approximately 2 cm by approximately 2 cm upper inner arm skin site with 2% DPC. Patients got weekly scalp diphenylcyclopropenone doses over the roughly 24-week study. Patch tests applied 0.01% DPC to the upper back and were scored after 6 days.

For the library, individual cDNA molecules each received unique molecular identifiers. Each CDR3 protein is one row after TCRdb ran MiXCR on the reads. Of under 5,500 distinct CDR3 sequences listed, over 45% are singletons. Treatment: therapeutic diphenylcyclopropenone sensitization with weekly scalp DPC. Donors, patients with alopecia ranging from 18 to 70 years old and judged suitable for DPC, provided samples. In this sample, this clonotype turned up a few times. The V end lost 3 bases, the J end lost 0 bases, and 9 bases lay between the germline ends. This CDR3 is 15 amino acids long. CDR1 and CDR2 (germline): KGHSH, LQKENI.

Sequencing was performed on whole blood, taken before DPC sensitization or 2, 6, or about 24 weeks after (not recorded which). The genes are TRBV18 and TRBJ2-1; unclear D gene. The source of this sequence is an adult with alopecia areata. Some clones in this sample may be carry-over from other donors' samples. This table probably holds off-target reads from a library built for another chain. The DNA for the CDR3 is TGTGCCAGCTCACCGTTGCCTTCCTCCTACAATGAGCAGTTCTTC. The encoded protein is CASSPLPSSYNEQFF.